The T cell receptor (beta chain) under discussion was sequenced for a study of blood T cells in healthy people across ages. Points from the study as a whole: Among T cells, TCR beta diversity per million cells dropped roughly linearly as age rose.

This CDR3 comprises 13 residues. Trimming took off 2 bases at V and 9 bases at J, with 13 bases between the two ends. The germline gives CDR1 LGHNA, CDR2 YSLEER. The table lists this clonotype with a few counts. Its matching antigen is unknown. Together with a sample-barcoded 5' primer, a J-beta primer mix was included in a second PCR lasting about 7 to 11 cycles. TCRdb re-called the 5' RACE reads with MiXCR, one entry per CDR3 protein. The sample lists around 700,000 distinct CDR3 sequences; roughly 25% were seen once. This sample was also put to use in a study of T cells of mothers and their children.

This rearrangement joins TRBV4-3 to TRBJ1-2, with D tentatively TRBD1 (5 bases). The sequenced sample was blood. The clonotype comes from a boy aged 10-17 years in good health. DNA for the CDR3: TGCGCCAGCAGCCAATCCTCCCAGGGACGCTACACCTTC. This sequence encodes CASSQSSQGRYTF.